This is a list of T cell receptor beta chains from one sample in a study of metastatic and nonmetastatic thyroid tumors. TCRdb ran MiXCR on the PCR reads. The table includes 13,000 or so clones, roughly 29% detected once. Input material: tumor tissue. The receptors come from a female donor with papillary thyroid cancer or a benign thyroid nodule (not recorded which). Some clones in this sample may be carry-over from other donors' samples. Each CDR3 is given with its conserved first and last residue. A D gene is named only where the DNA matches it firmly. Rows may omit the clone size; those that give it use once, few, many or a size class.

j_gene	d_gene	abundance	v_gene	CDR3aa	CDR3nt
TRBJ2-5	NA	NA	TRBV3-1	CASSQTLAVETQYF	TGTGCCAGCAGCCAGACCCTGGCCGTTGAGACCCAGTACTTC
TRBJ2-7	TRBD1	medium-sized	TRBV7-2	CASSRDRNEQYF	TGTGCCAGCAGCCGGGACAGAAACGAGCAGTACTTC
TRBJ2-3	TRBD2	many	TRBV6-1	CASSSSAGVADTQYF	TGTGCCAGCAGTTCCTCAGCGGGAGTGGCAGATACGCAGTATTTT
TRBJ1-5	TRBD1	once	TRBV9	CASSVEESRDRGQQQAQHF	TGTGCCAGCAGCGTAGAGGAATCACGGGACAGGGGGCAGCAGCAGGCCCAGCATTTT
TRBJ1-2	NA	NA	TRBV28	CASSLLVGGYTF	TGTGCCAGCAGTTTATTGGTGGGGGGCTACACCTTC
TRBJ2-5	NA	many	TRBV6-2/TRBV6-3	CASRGDSRGFQETQYF	TGTGCCAGCAGGGGGGACTCTCGGGGCTTCCAAGAGACCCAGTACTTC
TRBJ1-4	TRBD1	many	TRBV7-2	CASSLAITGAIGEKLFF	TGTGCCAGCAGCTTAGCTATAACAGGGGCGATAGGTGAAAAACTGTTTTTT
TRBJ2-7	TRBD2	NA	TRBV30	CAWRLPGLGIYEQYF	TGTGCCTGGAGGCTACCGGGACTAGGGATCTACGAGCAGTACTTC
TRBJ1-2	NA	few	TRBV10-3	CAISEIGRVYTF	TGTGCCATCAGTGAGATCGGACGCGTCTACACCTTC
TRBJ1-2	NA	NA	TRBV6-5	CASSYSNGWDGYTF	TGTGCCAGCAGTTACTCGAACGGGTGGGATGGCTACACCTTC
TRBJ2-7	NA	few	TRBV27	CPISRLENPYEQYF	TGTCCCATCAGTAGGCTGGAAAATCCCTACGAGCAGTACTTC
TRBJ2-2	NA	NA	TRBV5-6	CASSSGNTGELFF	TGTGCCAGCAGCTCGGGGAACACCGGGGAGCTGTTTTTT
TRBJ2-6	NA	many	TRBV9	CASGPGDGANVLTF	TGTGCCAGCGGTCCTGGTGATGGGGCCAACGTCCTGACTTTC
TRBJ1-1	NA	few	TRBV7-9	CASSGGGGNTEAFF	TGTGCCAGCAGCGGCGGGGGTGGGAACACTGAAGCTTTCTTT
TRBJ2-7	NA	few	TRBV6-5	CASSYSPTVVYEQYF	TGTGCCAGCAGTTACTCACCGACAGTGGTGTACGAGCAGTACTTC
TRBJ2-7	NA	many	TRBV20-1	CSAREVGSTYEQYF	TGCAGTGCTAGAGAGGTAGGCAGCACCTACGAGCAGTACTTC
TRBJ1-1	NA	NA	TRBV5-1	CASSLVAGGIEAFF	TGCGCCAGCAGCTTGGTCGCAGGAGGAATTGAAGCTTTCTTT
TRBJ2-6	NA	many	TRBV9	CASSAERGSGANVLTF	TGTGCCAGCAGCGCCGAGAGAGGGTCTGGGGCCAACGTCCTGACTTTC
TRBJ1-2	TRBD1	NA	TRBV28	CASSARQGARDYGYTF	TGTGCCAGCAGTGCGAGACAGGGGGCGCGAGACTATGGCTACACCTTC
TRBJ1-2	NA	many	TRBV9	CASSVDGQRNYGYTF	TGTGCCAGCAGCGTAGATGGACAGCGTAACTATGGCTACACCTTC
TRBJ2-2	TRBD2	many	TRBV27	CASSLWTSGRPPGELFF	TGTGCCAGCAGTTTATGGACTAGCGGGAGGCCCCCCGGGGAGCTGTTTTTT
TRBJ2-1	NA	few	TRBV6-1	CASSDAGTGSNEQFF	TGTGCCAGCAGTGATGCAGGCACAGGGAGTAATGAGCAGTTCTTC
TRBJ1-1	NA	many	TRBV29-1	CSASPGGGEAFF	TGCAGCGCCTCCCCTGGGGGGGGAGAAGCTTTCTTT
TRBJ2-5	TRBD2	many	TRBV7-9	CASSPGGGRETQYF	TGTGCCAGCAGCCCCGGGGGGGGGCGAGAGACCCAGTACTTC
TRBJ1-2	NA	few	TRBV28	CASGQFTYGYTF	TGTGCCAGCGGGCAGTTTACCTATGGCTACACCTTC
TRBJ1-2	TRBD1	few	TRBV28	CASSKSQGRWYGYTF	TGTGCCAGCAGTAAATCACAGGGGAGGTGGTATGGCTACACCTTC
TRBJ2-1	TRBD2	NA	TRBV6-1	CASSFVLADNEQFF	TGTGCCAGCAGTTTCGTTCTAGCGGACAATGAGCAGTTCTTC
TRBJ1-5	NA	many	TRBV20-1	CSARSLSNQPQHF	TGCAGTGCTAGGAGTTTAAGCAATCAGCCCCAGCATTTT
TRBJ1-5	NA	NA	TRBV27	CTSSFQGALGNQPQHF	TGTACCAGCAGTTTTCAGGGCGCGTTGGGCAATCAGCCCCAGCATTTT
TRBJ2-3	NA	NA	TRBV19	CASSIPLAGFADTQYF	TGTGCCAGTAGTATCCCGCTAGCTGGATTTGCAGATACGCAGTATTTT
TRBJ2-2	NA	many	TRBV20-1	CSARIFTEVRGTNTGELFF	TGCAGTGCTAGAATTTTTACAGAGGTACGGGGGACGAACACCGGGGAGCTGTTTTTT
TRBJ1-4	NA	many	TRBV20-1	CSASRGSNEKLFF	TGCAGTGCTAGTAGGGGGTCAAATGAAAAACTGTTTTTT
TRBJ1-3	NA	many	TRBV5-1	CASSHRDPGNTIYF	TGCGCCAGCAGCCACAGGGACCCTGGAAACACCATATATTTT